The 23 T cell receptor beta chains below come from one sample, sequenced in a study of T cells in Graves' hyperthyroidism and ophthalmopathy. Researchers amplified the TCR beta CDR3 regions from RNA transcripts. RT-PCR in the first round (using the HTBI primer set) targeted the TCR CDR3. In TCRdb, the multiplex PCR reads were re-called with MiXCR into one record per CDR3 protein. Among almost 600,000 distinct CDR3 sequences, 46% were seen once, and the ten largest hold roughly 7.7%. Sequencing used peripheral blood or thyroid tissue (not recorded which). The source is a woman aged 18-29 years with Graves' hyperthyroidism.

The chain links TRBV19 to TRBJ1-2; TRBD1 agrees at 7 bases. Germline CDR1 is LNHDA and CDR2 is SQIVND (reference sequence). The J segment lost 3 bases and the V segment lost 2 bases, leaving 6 bases of the junction unmatched. The length of the CDR3 is 15 residues. The CDR3: CASSIFAGQYYGYTF. The CDR3 nucleotides read TGTGCCAGTAGTATATTTGCGGGACAGTACTATGGCTACACCTTC.

Only a few counts were recorded for this clonotype. The chain combines TRBV5-6 with TRBJ2-7; D is uncertain. The V end was cut by 4 bases, the J end by 0 bases, with 26 bases between. Germline CDR1 reads SGHDT; CDR2 reads YYEEEE. The CDR3 is made up of 19 amino acids. Here the CDR3 DNA reads TGTGCCAGCAGCCCTGATATGGGTCGAAACTACGGCGGCTCCTACGAGCAGTACTTC. Translated, it gives CASSPDMGRNYGGSYEQYF.

This sequence joins TRBV9 and TRBJ2-3, with TRBD2 matching over 9 bases. With V trimmed by 3 bases and J by 1 base, 6 bases remained unmatched. The germline V gene has CDR1 SGDLS and CDR2 YYNGEE. This CDR3 comprises 16 residues. The DNA of the CDR3 is TGTGCCAGCAGCGAGGAGGGACTAGCTGGCACAGATACGCAGTATTTT. Amino acids: CASSEEGLAGTDTQYF.

The sample holds many counts of this clonotype. This chain links TRBV7-9 with TRBJ1-2; 7 nucleotides align to TRBD1. Germline V gives CDR1 SEHNR, CDR2 FQNEAQ (reference sequence). The ends lost 4 bases at V and 0 bases at J; junction bases unmatched: 5. The length of the CDR3 is 15 residues. The CDR3 nucleotides read TGTGCCAGCAGCTCAACCGGGACAGCTAACTATGGCTACACCTTC. It specifies CASSSTGTANYGYTF.

This clonotype occurred a few times. J is TRBJ1-2 and V is TRBV2; 10 nucleotides agree with TRBD2. The J call may be faulty, since TRBJ2-1 better matches the DNA end. The CDR3 consists of 16 residues. Germline CDR1 reads SNHLY; CDR2 reads FYNNEI. CDR3 bases: TGTGCCAGCAGTGAACCCGGTCTAGCGGGAGTCTATGAGCAGTTCTTC. Translating it yields CASSEPGLAGVYEQFF.

This clonotype was counted at least ten times. The chain combines TRBV20-1 with TRBJ1-1, with D unclear. With 1 base removed from V and 3 bases from J, the gap between germline ends came to 6 bases. The CDR3 is 12 amino acids. From germline, CDR1 is DFQATT and CDR2 SNEGSKA (reference sequence). The CDR3 DNA reads TGCAGTGCTAGAGGCACCTACACTGAAGCTTTCTTT. Encoded protein: CSARGTYTEAFF.

The chain carries TRBV12-3 or TRBV12-4 and TRBJ2-7, with 9 bases lining up with TRBD2. The junction had 12 bases not matched to a gene; V was cut back by 6 bases and J by 6 bases. The CDR3 loop spans 15 amino acids. The DNA of the CDR3 is TGTGCCAGCAGGGGGGTTATAGCGGGAGTGAGCGAGCAGTACTTC. This codes for CASRGVIAGVSEQYF.

The chain combines TRBV24-1 with TRBJ2-7; D not resolved. Germline loops: CDR1 KGHDR, CDR2 SFDVKD. The V and J ends lost 3 bases and 3 bases respectively, with 8 bases between them. This CDR3 has 13 residues. This CDR3 is CATSDGTFYEQYF. The CDR3 DNA reads as TGTGCCACCAGTGATGGAACTTTCTACGAGCAGTACTTC.

Of note for this clonotype: A read error may be the cause here, since a much bigger clone is one base away. The chain carries TRBV5-4 and TRBJ2-7; D not certain. Germline CDR1 is SGHNT and CDR2 is YYREEE (reference sequence). This CDR3 is 14 amino acids long. This CDR3 reads CAGSPKESSYEQYF. For the CDR3, the DNA is TGTGCCGGCAGCCCAAAAGAAAGCTCCTACGAGCAGTACTTC.

This clonotype was observed once. The rearrangement uses TRBV7-9 and TRBJ2-6, with D perhaps matching TRBD1 (5 bases). From germline, CDR1 is SEHNR and CDR2 FQNEAQ (reference sequence). V lost 5 bases and J lost 11, with 16 bases in between. CDR3 length: 14 amino acids. The chain's CDR3 is CASSPVDTAYVLTF. As DNA, the CDR3 is TGTGCCAGCAGCCCAGTGGACACTGCCTACGTCCTGACTTTC. Drawing the rest from reference TRBV7-9 and TRBJ2-6, the complete variable domain is DTGVSQNPRHKITKRGQNVTFRCDPISEHNRLYWYRQTLGQGPEFLTYFQNEAQLEKSRLLSDRFSAERPKGSFSTLEIQRTEQGDSAMYLCASSPVDTAYVLTFGAGSRLTVL.

The chain carries TRBV24-1 and TRBJ1-5, with D unresolved. The CDR3 is 13 amino acids. V was clipped by 12 bases and J by 0 bases, with 11 bases between them. CDR1 and CDR2 from the germline V gene are KGHDR and SFDVKD. CDR3 region: CAGHPYSNQPQHF. In DNA form, the CDR3 reads TGTGCCGGGCACCCTTATAGCAATCAGCCCCAGCATTTT.

The genes are TRBV11-3 and TRBJ2-7, with 7 nucleotides matching TRBD1. CDR1 and CDR2 from the germline V gene are SGHNT and YENEEA. The CDR3 is 13 residues long. V dropped 7 bases and J dropped 4; count of bases not matched to a gene: 7. The DNA of the CDR3 is TGTGCCAGCATCCGGGACAGAGGGTACGAGCAGTACTTC. Translated: CASIRDRGYEQYF.

The chain couples TRBV2 to TRBJ2-2; no firm D call. Trimming removed 2 bases from V and 4 bases from J, with 14 bases in between. The germline gives CDR1 SNHLY, CDR2 FYNNEI. The CDR3 is made up of 16 amino acids. As DNA, the CDR3 is TGTGCCAGCAGTGAACCTCAGAGGTTGGGCACCGGGGAGCTGTTTTTT. Protein product: CASSEPQRLGTGELFF. Filled out from reference TRBV2 and TRBJ2-2, the complete variable domain reads EPEVTQTPSHQVTQMGQEVILRCVPISNHLYFYWYRQILGQKVEFLVSFYNNEISEKSEIFDDQFSVERPDGSNFTLKIRSTKLEDSAMYFCASSEPQRLGTGELFFGEGSRLTVL.

CDR3 in amino acids: CAIKVSRQSTDTQYF. The CDR3 coding sequence is TGTGCCATCAAGGTTAGCAGGCAGAGCACAGATACGCAGTATTTT. V and J are TRBV10-3 and TRBJ2-3; D is undetermined. The CDR3 is 15 amino acids. V lost 7 bases, J lost 0 bases, and 14 bases lay in between. Looked up from germline, CDR1 is ENHRY and CDR2 is SYGVKD.

This clonotype occurred many times. This chain connects TRBV7-2 to TRBJ2-5, with D uncertain. Germline V gives CDR1 SGHTA, CDR2 FQGNSA. There are 13 residues in the CDR3. V lost 1 base and J lost 5, with 8 bases in between. The CDR3 is CASSLGAGETQYF. The CDR3 nucleotides are TGTGCCAGCAGCTTAGGTGCCGGGGAGACCCAGTACTTC.

The chain has TRBV5-1 and TRBJ2-5; no firm D call. V was trimmed by 6 bases and J by 0 bases, leaving 9 bases between them. CDR1 and CDR2 from the germline V gene are SGHRS and YFSETQ. The CDR3 contains 13 residues. CDR3 bases: TGCGCCAGCACCTCCTCGGACCAAGAGACCCAGTACTTC. Protein product: CASTSSDQETQYF.

This CDR3 reads CASSLDRGIGDTYEQYF. The CDR3, as DNA: TGTGCCAGCAGCTTAGATCGCGGTATAGGGGACACCTACGAGCAGTACTTC. The chain carries TRBV11-2 and TRBJ2-7, with a possible D match to TRBD1 (6 bases). Trimming removed 0 bases from V and 2 bases from J, with 17 bases in between. From germline, CDR1 is SGHAT and CDR2 FQNNGV. The CDR3 loop spans 17 amino acids.

The V gene is TRBV3-1, the J gene TRBJ2-7, with D hard to call. This CDR3 is 16 amino acids long. Deletions cut 0 bases from V and 2 bases from J, with 14 bases between. CDR1 is LGHDT and CDR2 is YNNKEL in the germline V gene (reference sequence). The CDR3 loop is CASSQDTALVAYEQYF. CDR3 nucleotides: TGTGCCAGCAGCCAAGATACGGCGCTGGTTGCCTACGAGCAGTACTTC.

This clonotype was picked up many times. The CDR3, as DNA: TGTGCCAGCAGGGGGGGAGTGAACACTGAAGCTTTCTTT. Its translation: CASRGGVNTEAFF. The chain is built from TRBV11-3 and TRBJ1-1, with D maybe TRBD1 (5 bases). The CDR3 loop spans 13 amino acids. Germline V gene data show CDR1 as SGHNT and CDR2 as YENEEA. The V end was cut by 6 bases, the J end by 0 bases, with 8 bases between. The full variable domain, rest sourced from reference TRBV11-3 and TRBJ1-1, is EAGVVQSPRYKIIEKKQPVAFWCNPISGHNTLYWYLQNLGQGPELLIRYENEEAVDDSQLPKDRFSAERLKGVDSTLKIQPAELGDSAVYLCASRGGVNTEAFFGQGTRLTVV.

This chain uses TRBV2 with TRBJ1-4; the match to TRBD1 covers 9 bases. The CDR3 covers 12 residues. CDR1 SNHLY and CDR2 FYNNEI come from the germline V gene. V lost 6 bases and J lost 10; bases outside the gene matches: 3. In DNA form, the CDR3 reads TGTGCCAGCAGCGTGGACAGGGGAAAACTGTTTTTT. It is translated as CASSVDRGKLFF.

In regard to this clonotype: Given a much more abundant clone one base away, this may be a read error. The chain couples TRBV12-5 to TRBJ2-5, with 10 bases fitting TRBD2. The CDR3 spans 18 residues. Germline V gene lookup returns CDR1 LGHNT and CDR2 FRNRAP. The CDR3 sequence: CASGFFPEAGGALEAQYF. CDR3 nucleotides: TGTGCTAGTGGTTTTTTCCCTGAAGCGGGAGGGGCGTTAGAGGCCCAGTACTTC.

This clonotype occurred many times. The CDR3: CASSLLGTSGGELFF. CDR3 in DNA: TGCGCCAGCAGCTTATTAGGGACTAGCGGCGGGGAGCTGTTTTTT. The J gene is TRBJ2-2, the V gene TRBV5-1; 11 nucleotides line up with TRBD2. CDR1 is SGHRS and CDR2 is YFSETQ in the germline V gene. This CDR3 region has 15 residues. V lost 2 bases and J lost 7; bases outside the gene matches: 4.

The CDR3 is CSTGGSGANVLTF. The CDR3 coding sequence is TGCAGCACAGGGGGCTCTGGGGCCAACGTCCTGACTTTC. The V gene is TRBV29-1, the J gene TRBJ2-6, with 8 bases fitting TRBD1. Germline V CDR1 and CDR2: SQVTM, ANQGSEA. This CDR3 region has 13 residues. With V trimmed by 8 bases and J by 0 bases, 0 bases remained unmatched.